This T cell receptor beta chain stems from a study of early stage breast cancer tumors. TCRdb's table, derived via immunoSEQ multiplex PCR, lists solely in-frame clones and lacks some. The sample consists of about 70,000 clones, approximately 80% of them appearing once. Unmatched junction bases numbered 10, after V lost 6 bases and J lost 6 bases. The CDR3 is 15 amino acids. Germline V gene lookup returns CDR1 MNHNS and CDR2 SASEGT. The source material was blood. The clonotype was recovered from a person in their 40s with breast cancer. The chain combines TRBV6-1 with TRBJ2-1; 8 nucleotides match TRBD2. As DNA, the CDR3 is TGTGCCAGCAGGCACAGACTAGCGTCTCTCAATGAGCAGTTCTTC. Its translation: CASRHRLASLNEQFF.